Following are 22 T cell receptor beta chains from one sample sequenced in a study. TCRdb redid the calling of the 5' RACE reads with MiXCR, one entry per CDR3 protein. The table includes nearly 55,000 distinct CDR3 sequences, roughly a quarter detected once. Input material: tumor-infiltrating naive CD4+ T cells sorted from the breast tumor. Specified subset: naive CD4+ T cells, CD4+CD45RA+CD25-. Receptor source: a female donor with breast cancer.

The V call is TRBV12-3 or TRBV12-4, the J call TRBJ2-1; 9 nucleotides line up with TRBD1. V was pared by 4 bases and J by 0 bases, with 4 bases of the junction left unmatched. This CDR3 comprises 16 residues. CDR3 nucleotide sequence: TGTGCCAGCAGTTCGACAGGGGGAGGCTCCTACAATGAGCAGTTCTTC. This encodes CASSSTGGGSYNEQFF.

Worth noting for this clonotype: Without the conserved terminal phenylalanine or tryptophan, this CDR3 likely stems from a read error. V usage is TRBV6-2 or TRBV6-3 and J usage is TRBJ1-1, with 12 bases aligning to TRBD1. Germline assignment: CDR1 MNHEY and CDR2 SVGEGT. J gave up 0 bases and V 2 bases, and 7 bases lay outside the gene matches. CDR3 size: 18 residues. The DNA of the CDR3 is TGTGCCAGCAGTTACACCTCGGGACAGGGGGCCTTGAACACTGAAGCTTTCTCT. Protein: CASSYTSGQGALNTEAFS.

This clonotype was seen repeatedly, ten times or more. The rearrangement joins TRBV6-5 to TRBJ2-1; possibly TRBD1 for D (6 bases). Germline CDR1 is MNHEY and CDR2 is SVGAGI. The CDR3 has 16 amino acids. With 5 bases removed from V and 0 bases from J, the gap between germline ends came to 14 bases. The CDR3 nucleotides read TGTGCCAGCAGTGAGGACAGTCCCGCCTCCTACAATGAGCAGTTCTTC. Its protein is CASSEDSPASYNEQFF.

Only one count was recorded for this clonotype. This clone may be a read error of a much larger clone one base away. In nucleotides, the CDR3 is TGTGCCAGCAGTTACACTCCAGGGGACTCGAACACTGAAGCTTTCTTT. It codes for CASSYTPGDSNTEAFF. V gene TRBV6-6 combines with J gene TRBJ1-1; D might be TRBD1 (6 bases). The CDR3 contains 16 residues. The germline V gene has CDR1 MNHNY and CDR2 SVGAGI (reference sequence). V was cut by 2 bases and J by 1 base, with 14 bases left in between.

This clonotype showed up many times. The chain combines TRBV29-1 with TRBJ2-7; no definite D call. Trimming stripped 7 bases from V and 6 bases from J, with 19 bases between. Germline lookup yields CDR1 SQVTM and CDR2 ANQGSEA. CDR3 size: 13 residues. CDR3 sequence: CSGASELAREQYF. The DNA for the CDR3 is TGCAGCGGGGCTTCGGAACTCGCGCGCGAGCAGTACTTC.

This clonotype has a handful of counts. The rearrangement uses TRBV7-2 and TRBJ1-3; weak D call: TRBD1 (5 bases). This CDR3 region has 15 residues. The germline V gene has CDR1 SGHTA and CDR2 FQGNSA. Trimming left V 5 bases short and J 0 bases short, with 11 bases between. In nucleotides, the CDR3 is TGTGCCAGCAGCACCCGACAGCTCTCTGGAAACACCATATATTTT. It codes for CASSTRQLSGNTIYF.

CDR3 coding DNA: TGTGCCAGCAGCTTCCCACAGGGTGAGGATAATTCACCCCTCCACTTT. Protein product: CASSFPQGEDNSPLHF. The chain uses TRBV5-4 and TRBJ1-6; TRBD1 might be the D (6 bases). V lost 2 bases and J 5 bases, leaving 14 bases between the germline ends. Germline CDR1 and CDR2: SGHNT and YYREEE (reference sequence). The CDR3 totals 16 residues.

The chain is built from TRBV6-1 and TRBJ1-5, with a tentative D call TRBD1 (5 bases). The CDR3 length is 14 residues. Germline CDR1 MNHNS, CDR2 SASEGT. V lost 1 base, J lost 5 bases, and 9 bases lay in between. The chain's CDR3 is CASSEGGGYQPQHF. CDR3 in DNA: TGTGCCAGCAGTGAAGGCGGGGGATATCAGCCCCAGCATTTT.

Only a few counts were recorded for this clonotype. V is TRBV7-2 and J is TRBJ2-3; either TRBD1 or TRBD2 may supply D (5 bases each). This CDR3 contains 16 residues. Germline CDR1 SGHTA, CDR2 FQGNSA. With 0 bases removed from V and 1 base from J, the gap between germline ends came to 11 bases. CDR3 bases: TGTGCCAGCAGCTTAGCGGGGGTGTGGGGCACAGATACGCAGTATTTT. Its protein is CASSLAGVWGTDTQYF.

This clonotype was counted between two and nine times. A much larger clone is a single base away; this may be a read error. The J gene is TRBJ1-5, the V gene TRBV6-1; 9 positions agree with TRBD1. The CDR3 has 13 amino acids. Germline CDR1 MNHNS, CDR2 SASEGT. The CDR3 here is CAGSEQGAQPQHF. The CDR3 DNA follows: TGTGCCGGCAGTGAACAGGGGGCTCAGCCCCAGCATTTT.

There are a few counts of this clonotype. The chain joins TRBV11-3 to TRBJ1-1, with D perhaps TRBD1 (6 bases). Germline CDR1 SGHNT, CDR2 YENEEA. The CDR3 has 15 amino acids. Trimming cost V 5 bases and J 5 bases, with 18 bases left between them. The CDR3 DNA follows: TGTGCCAGCAGCCCATTTGGGGGGGCCAGGACTGAAGCTTTCTTT. Its translation: CASSPFGGARTEAFF.

This clonotype was picked up a small number of times. The J gene is TRBJ1-1, the V gene TRBV9, with D unresolved. Germline V CDR1 and CDR2: SGDLS, YYNGEE. V was cut by 0 bases and J by 1 base, with 10 bases left in between. This CDR3 spans 15 amino acids. CDR3 DNA: TGTGCCAGCAGCGTAGGACCTCGGCAGAACACTGAAGCTTTCTTT. Residues: CASSVGPRQNTEAFF.

This chain joins TRBV20-1 and TRBJ2-1, with 7 bases lining up with TRBD2. This CDR3 is 15 amino acids long. Germline lookup yields CDR1 DFQATT and CDR2 SNEGSKA (reference sequence). V shed 6 bases, J shed 8 bases, and the junction held 16 bases outside the gene matches. The CDR3 nucleotides read TGCAGTGCCTCCGATAATGGACTAGTAGCTTATGAGCAGTTCTTC. Translated, it gives CSASDNGLVAYEQFF.

Of note for this clonotype: The junction does not match germline at one end; this may be a read error. CDR3 in DNA: TGTGCCAGCAGTGGGGGAGGGGGATACACTGATGCTTTCTTT. Translated: CASSGGGGYTDAFF. This chain connects TRBV6-1 to TRBJ1-1; weak D call: TRBD1 (6 bases). Germline V lookup: CDR1 MNHNS, CDR2 SASEGT. This CDR3 spans 14 amino acids.

This clonotype was seen more than once but under ten times. The chain has TRBV3-1 and TRBJ1-2, with D unresolved. The CDR3 has 11 residues. Per germline, CDR1 LGHDT and CDR2 YNNKEL (reference sequence). V was pared by 1 base and J by 10 bases, with 7 bases between. CDR3 DNA: TGTGCCAGCAGCCAAGGGGGAGCCTACACCTTC. The encoded protein is CASSQGGAYTF.

The chain employs TRBV5-1 and TRBJ2-7; D gene unclear. From germline, CDR1 is SGHRS and CDR2 YFSETQ. V dropped 2 bases and J dropped 5 bases, with 8 bases sitting between them. This CDR3 contains 12 residues. This CDR3 is CASSLNNDEQYF. For the CDR3, the DNA is TGCGCCAGCAGCTTAAATAATGACGAGCAGTACTTC.

This clonotype was recorded a few times. The chain couples TRBV12-3 or TRBV12-4 to TRBJ2-5; no clear D gene. The V end was cut by 1 base, the J end by 3 bases, with 15 bases between. CDR3 size: 16 residues. Written as DNA, the CDR3 is TGTGCCAGCAGTTTAGGTTCATGGAGACCCAAAGAGACCCAGTACTTC. It encodes CASSLGSWRPKETQYF.

The chain links TRBV5-1 to TRBJ1-4; tentative D call: TRBD1 (6 bases). The V and J ends lost 4 bases and 6 bases respectively, with 13 bases between them. Germline V gives CDR1 SGHRS, CDR2 YFSETQ. This CDR3 region has 14 residues. CDR3: CASSQQGSDEKLFF. CDR3 sequence (DNA): TGCGCCAGCAGCCAACAGGGATCGGATGAAAAACTGTTTTTT.

The chain employs TRBV29-1 and TRBJ2-1, with 7 bases identical to TRBD1. The CDR3 covers 16 residues. The germline CDR1 and CDR2 sequences are SQVTM and ANQGSEA. V gave up 3 bases and J gave up 4 bases; unmatched junction bases: 12. The CDR3 nucleotides read TGCAGCGTTGATCACCCTAGGGGGCCACTTTACAATGAGCAGTTCTTC. Protein sequence: CSVDHPRGPLYNEQFF.

This clonotype was detected ten times or more. J is TRBJ2-7 and V is TRBV6-1, with 8 bases that match TRBD1. The CDR3 extends over 13 amino acids. V lost 8 bases and J lost 7; bases outside the gene matches: 10. CDR1 is MNHNS and CDR2 is SASEGT in the germline V gene. In DNA form, the CDR3 reads TGTGCCAGCTTCTCGCGACAGGGGCAGGAGCAGTACTTC. This translates into CASFSRQGQEQYF.

The sample holds a few counts of this clonotype. The chain employs TRBV6-2 or TRBV6-3 and TRBJ1-5; 8 bases are a match to TRBD1. CDR1 MNHEY and CDR2 SVGEGT come from the germline V gene. J gave up 6 bases and V 5 bases, and 6 bases lay outside the gene matches. This CDR3 comprises 14 residues. The CDR3 region has the DNA TGTGCCAGCAGTCCCACAGGGGGAACTCAGCCCCAGCATTTT. This sequence encodes CASSPTGGTQPQHF.

The chain uses TRBV28 and TRBJ2-7; D may match TRBD1 or TRBD2 (5 bases each). The CDR3 is 12 residues long. Trimming cost V 6 bases and J 3 bases, with 9 bases left between them. CDR1 and CDR2 from the germline V gene are MDHEN and SYDVKM. The CDR3 spells CASRSGHYEQYF. DNA of the CDR3: TGTGCCAGCAGATCGGGGCACTACGAGCAGTACTTC.